The 32 T cell receptor beta chains listed next were all sequenced from one sample in a study of blood T cell repertoires in COVID-19 (TCRdb year 2020). To prepare the library, the immunoSEQ multiplex PCR assay was applied. Entries here come from immuneACCESS through TCRdb and include only in-frame sequences with V and J called. Some clones fail to appear in such tables; in the studies checked, an unresolved V gene covers under half of the shortfall, and the cause of the remainder is unknown. Within this sample are 100,000 to 150,000 clones, with around 85% of them counted one time only. Jointly, the top ten make up roughly 3.2% of the sample. Input material: peripheral blood. Receptors were obtained from a woman aged 80 or over with COVID-19, enrolled during active disease.

The chain employs TRBV3-1 (or the pseudogene TRBV3-2) and TRBJ2-1; D is undetermined. CDR3 length: 16 amino acids. Trimming removed 0 bases at V and 0 bases at J, with 9 bases between. CDR1 LGHDT and CDR2 YNNKEL come from the germline V gene (reference sequence). The CDR3 coding sequence is TGTGCCAGCAGCCAAGATAGTCTAGTCTCCTACAATGAGCAGTTCTTC. Amino acid sequence: CASSQDSLVSYNEQFF.

The rearrangement uses TRBV6-5 and TRBJ2-7, with a weak D call TRBD1 (5 bases). Germline V lookup: CDR1 MNHEY, CDR2 SVGAGI. V shed 3 bases and J shed 1 base, with 10 bases lying between them. The CDR3 runs 14 residues. CDR3 amino acids: CASSYDSHSYEQYF. Here the CDR3 DNA reads TGTGCCAGCAGTTATGACAGCCATTCCTACGAGCAGTACTTC.

This clone was found a few times. The V gene is TRBV6-1, the J gene TRBJ2-1; 8 nucleotides line up with TRBD1. Trimming took 3 bases from V and 3 from J; bases not matched to a gene: 4. Germline V gene lookup returns CDR1 MNHNS and CDR2 SASEGT. This CDR3 has 15 amino acids. CDR3 sequence: CASSEQGANYNEQFF. CDR3 nucleotides: TGTGCCAGCAGTGAGCAGGGGGCAAACTACAATGAGCAGTTCTTC.

This chain connects TRBV4-2 to TRBJ1-6, with a weak D call TRBD1 (6 bases). The germline V gene has CDR1 LGHNA and CDR2 YNFKEQ. The CDR3 runs to 16 residues. V lost 1 base, J lost 7 bases, and 14 bases lay in between. CDR3: CASSQGLGRGNSPLHF. CDR3 bases: TGTGCCAGCAGCCAAGGGCTGGGCAGGGGAAATTCACCCCTCCACTTT.

This clone was seen a few times. The gene calls are TRBV12-3 or TRBV12-4 and TRBJ2-1, with 7 bases that match TRBD2. This CDR3 is 13 amino acids long. V shed 4 bases and J 5 bases; nucleotides not matched to a gene: 2. CDR3 sequence: CASSWDYNNEQFF. CDR3 DNA sequence: TGTGCCAGCAGTTGGGACTATAACAATGAGCAGTTCTTC.

The chain links TRBV24-1 to TRBJ2-3; D is unresolved. The CDR3 consists of 11 residues. From germline, CDR1 is KGHDR and CDR2 SFDVKD. V shed 4 bases and J shed 5 bases, with 3 bases lying between them. The CDR3 DNA sequence: TGTGCCACCAGTGACCGAGATACGCAGTATTTT. Protein sequence: CATSDRDTQYF.

This clone was seen just once. V is TRBV4-1 and J is TRBJ1-3, with 9 bases identical to TRBD1. With V trimmed by 3 bases and J by 8 bases, 8 bases remained unmatched. This CDR3 has 15 residues. Germline V CDR1 and CDR2: MGHRA, YSYEKL. The CDR3: CASSQGTGSLDTIYF. In nucleotides, the CDR3 is TGCGCCAGCAGCCAGGGGACAGGGTCTTTGGACACCATATATTTT.

This sequence joins TRBV21-1 and TRBJ2-7; the table's D call, TRBD1, was not checked against the DNA. TRBV21-1 constitutes a pseudogene. The CDR3 has 16 amino acids. In DNA form, the CDR3 reads TGTGCCAGCAGCAATGAGACGGGGGACAGCTCCTACGAGCAGTACTTC. This encodes CASSNETGDSSYEQYF.

This rearrangement joins TRBV5-1 to TRBJ2-7; D may be TRBD1 (6 bases). V lost 2 bases and J 6 bases, leaving 15 bases between the germline ends. Per the germline V gene, CDR1 is SGHRS and CDR2 is YFSETQ. The CDR3 contains 14 residues. CDR3 bases: TGCGCCAGCAGCTTACAGGGAAATAGTGGCGAGCAGTACTTC. Translated: CASSLQGNSGEQYF.

V usage is TRBV2 and J usage is TRBJ2-3; D remains unclear. Looked up from germline, CDR1 is SNHLY and CDR2 is FYNNEI. CDR3 length equals 11 residues. Trimming removed 6 bases at V and 5 bases at J, with 6 bases between. CDR3 nucleotides: TGTGCCAGCAGGAGTTTAGATACGCAGTATTTT. It encodes CASRSLDTQYF.

The CDR3 bases are TGTGCCAGCAGTTTCAGGGTCTTCTATGGCTACACCTTC. This sequence encodes CASSFRVFYGYTF. The chain links TRBV12-3 or TRBV12-4 to TRBJ1-2; tentative D call: TRBD1 (5 bases). V was trimmed by 3 bases and J by 4 bases, leaving 9 bases between them. The CDR3 contains 13 residues.

About this clone: One end of the junction fails to match germline, which may point to a read error. The chain combines TRBV7-7 with TRBJ2-5; 11 positions agree with TRBD2. This CDR3 comprises 15 residues. The germline V gene encodes CDR1 SSHAT and CDR2 FNYEAQ (reference sequence). CDR3 coding DNA: TGTGCTAGCAGCTTAGGCCTAGCGGGAGGAGAGACCCAGTACTTC. It is translated as CASSLGLAGGETQYF.

The CDR3 DNA reads as TGTGCCAGCAGTCGGAGACAGGGTAATCAGCCCCAGCATTTT. As protein: CASSRRQGNQPQHF. The J gene is TRBJ1-5, the V gene TRBV28, with TRBD1 matching over 7 bases. The V gene end was trimmed by 5 bases and the J gene end by 4 bases; junction bases not matched to a gene: 5. The CDR3 spans 14 residues. Germline V lookup: CDR1 MDHEN, CDR2 SYDVKM.

This chain connects TRBV5-1 to TRBJ2-5, with 13 nucleotides matching TRBD2. The CDR3 loop spans 16 amino acids. Germline values: CDR1 SGHRS, CDR2 YFSETQ. The V segment lost 1 base and the J segment 3 bases; nucleotides outside the gene matches: 3. CDR3 region: CASSLSGTSGKETQYF. The CDR3 nucleotides read TGCGCCAGCAGCTTGTCCGGGACTAGCGGGAAAGAGACCCAGTACTTC.

This clone has more than one count but fewer than ten. The chain is built from TRBV7-2 and TRBJ2-7; no reliable D call. Trimming pared 5 bases from V and 2 bases from J, leaving 13 bases between. CDR1 is SGHTA and CDR2 is FQGNSA in the germline V gene. The CDR3 runs to 14 residues. CDR3 sequence reads: CASSPHVVAYEQYF. The CDR3 coding sequence is TGTGCCAGCAGCCCACACGTGGTTGCCTACGAGCAGTACTTC.

J is TRBJ2-7 and V is TRBV10-3; TRBD1 matches at 11 bases. The germline CDR1 and CDR2 sequences are ENHRY and SYGVKD. V dropped 6 bases and J dropped 5; count of bases not matched to a gene: 6. CDR3 length equals 14 residues. The CDR3 sequence is CAIRPGTGGDEQYF. In DNA form, the CDR3 reads TGTGCCATCAGGCCCGGGACAGGGGGGGACGAGCAGTACTTC.

The chain carries TRBV19 and TRBJ2-3; 7 nucleotides match TRBD1. This CDR3 region has 15 residues. V trimming: 5 bases; J trimming: 1 base; junction bases outside the gene matches: 6. The germline CDR1 and CDR2 sequences are LNHDA and SQIVND (reference sequence). CDR3 DNA: TGTGCCAGTAGTCCACCCGACAGGGGCACAGATACGCAGTATTTT. Amino acids: CASSPPDRGTDTQYF.

This chain connects TRBV27 to TRBJ2-5; 9 nucleotides align to TRBD2. The CDR3 runs to 13 residues. The V gene's germline CDR1 is MNHEY and CDR2 SMNVEV (reference sequence). Losses at the gene ends were 3 bases for V and 7 bases for J; bases not matched to a gene: 3. CDR3 sequence: CASSLAGGGTQYF. CDR3 DNA: TGTGCCAGCAGTTTGGCGGGAGGGGGGACCCAGTACTTC.

The chain combines TRBV2 with TRBJ1-1, with 8 bases aligning to TRBD1. The germline V gene has CDR1 SNHLY and CDR2 FYNNEI. Trimming cost V 6 bases and J 1 base; bases outside gene matches: 7. This CDR3 region has 15 residues. The DNA of the CDR3 is TGTGCCAGCAGCCCCATCGGGACAGGGAACACTGAAGCTTTCTTT. Translation gives CASSPIGTGNTEAFF.

This clone was found a few times. The gene calls are TRBV5-8 and TRBJ2-5, with 7 bases fitting TRBD1. The germline CDR1 and CDR2 sequences are SGHTS and YDEGEE. This CDR3 is built from 16 residues. Trimming took 0 bases from V and 1 from J; bases not matched to a gene: 6. CDR3 coding DNA: TGTGCCAGCAGCTTGGGACAACAGGGGACCCAAGAGACCCAGTACTTC. Translation: CASSLGQQGTQETQYF.

The chain couples TRBV7-2 to TRBJ2-7; D uncertain. There are 15 residues in the CDR3. Germline loops: CDR1 SGHTA, CDR2 FQGNSA. V was trimmed by 2 bases and J by 0 bases, leaving 11 bases between them. CDR3: CASSLYFASSYEQYF. CDR3 bases: TGTGCCAGCAGCTTATATTTCGCGAGCTCCTACGAGCAGTACTTC. Together with reference TRBV7-2 and TRBJ2-7, the CDR3 gives the full variable domain: GAGVSQSPSNKVTEKGKDVELRCDPISGHTALYWYRQSLGQGLEFLIYFQGNSAPDKSGLPSDRFSAERTGGSVSTLTIQRTQQEDSAVYLCASSLYFASSYEQYFGPGTRLTVT.

This clone was seen more than once but under ten times. The genes are TRBV7-3 and TRBJ2-1; TRBD2 aligns across 13 bases. CDR3 size: 17 residues. Germline CDR1 and CDR2: SGHTA and FQGTGA. J gave up 6 bases and V 5 bases, and 10 bases lay outside the gene matches. Here the CDR3 DNA reads TGTGCCAGCAGCAGAGGACTAGCGGGAGCCTTGGGCAATGAGCAGTTCTTC. Its translation is CASSRGLAGALGNEQFF.

The chain recombines TRBV25-1 with TRBJ2-2, with 9 bases that match TRBD2. CDR1 is MGHDK, CDR2 SYGVNS, per germline. The ends lost 6 bases at V and 0 bases at J; junction bases unmatched: 8. CDR3 size: 17 residues. This CDR3 reads CASSSPRLAANTGELFF. The CDR3 region has the DNA TGTGCCAGCAGCTCGCCCCGACTAGCGGCGAACACCGGGGAGCTGTTTTTT.

The table lists this clone with a count of one. The chain links TRBV6-1 to TRBJ2-7; no clear D. The germline gives CDR1 MNHNS, CDR2 SASEGT. Trimming removed 2 bases at V and 3 bases at J, with 11 bases between. The CDR3 loop spans 14 amino acids. CDR3 sequence: CASSELKPYYEQYF. CDR3 in DNA: TGTGCCAGCAGTGAATTGAAGCCCTACTACGAGCAGTACTTC.

The J gene is TRBJ2-1, the V gene TRBV7-9; 7 bases are shared with TRBD2. Per the germline V gene, CDR1 is SEHNR and CDR2 is FQNEAQ (reference sequence). Losses at the gene ends were 5 bases for V and 1 base for J; bases not matched to a gene: 8. There are 16 residues in the CDR3. The CDR3: CASSPGGRGSYNEQFF. The DNA for the CDR3 is TGTGCCAGCAGCCCTGGAGGGCGGGGGTCCTACAATGAGCAGTTCTTC.

This clone was seen only a few times. The gene calls are TRBV15 and TRBJ1-1, with 7 bases matching TRBD1. V gave up 4 bases and J gave up 2 bases; unmatched junction bases: 4. This CDR3 has 14 amino acids. From germline, CDR1 is LNHNV and CDR2 YYDKDF (reference sequence). CDR3 loop: CATSIGQANTEAFF. As DNA, the CDR3 is TGTGCCACCAGCATCGGACAGGCCAACACTGAAGCTTTCTTT.

V and J are TRBV7-9 and TRBJ2-7, with D perhaps matching TRBD1 (6 bases). This CDR3 comprises 14 residues. CDR1 is SEHNR and CDR2 is FQNEAQ in the germline V gene (reference sequence). Trimming took off 5 bases at V and 5 bases at J, with 16 bases between the two ends. In DNA form, the CDR3 reads TGTGCCAGCAGCGATAAGGGGGTTGTTGACGAGCAGTACTTC. It codes for CASSDKGVVDEQYF.

V and J are TRBV6-5 and TRBJ2-3; D unresolved. The V gene's germline CDR1 is MNHEY and CDR2 SVGAGI. Deletions cut 6 bases from V and 3 bases from J, with 13 bases between. This CDR3 has 14 residues. The CDR3 DNA reads TGTGCCAGCAGAACCGACTTCGGAACAGATACGCAGTATTTT. Its translation is CASRTDFGTDTQYF.

The chain links TRBV19 to TRBJ1-5, with TRBD1 matching 10 bases. V lost 4 bases to trimming and J lost 2 bases; unmatched junction nucleotides: 2. CDR1 is LNHDA and CDR2 is SQIVND in the germline V gene (reference sequence). The length of the CDR3 is 15 residues. CDR3 residues: CASSRDRGGNQPQHF. The CDR3 DNA reads as TGTGCCAGTAGTAGGGACAGGGGCGGCAATCAGCCCCAGCATTTT. Based on the CDR3 plus reference TRBV19 and TRBJ1-5, the full variable domain is DGGITQSPKYLFRKEGQNVTLSCEQNLNHDAMYWYRQDPGQGLRLIYYSQIVNDFQKGDIAEGYSVSREKKESFPLTVTSAQKNPTAFYLCASSRDRGGNQPQHFGDGTRLSIL.

The chain links TRBV7-6 to TRBJ2-1; 11 nucleotides align to TRBD2. J was trimmed by 8 bases and V by 3 bases; bases with no gene match: 9. The germline V gene has CDR1 SGHVS and CDR2 FNYEAQ. CDR3 length equals 16 residues. The CDR3 DNA reads as TGTGCCAGCAGCTTTTTAGCGGGAGGGTTGTCGGATGAGCAGTTCTTC. Translated, it gives CASSFLAGGLSDEQFF.

This chain connects TRBV6-1 to TRBJ1-5; D may be TRBD1 (5 bases). Trimming took 8 bases from V and 1 from J, leaving 12 bases between them. The CDR3 runs to 14 residues. CDR1 and CDR2 (germline): MNHNS, SASEGT. The CDR3 reads CASAQGWSNQPQHF. CDR3 coding DNA: TGTGCCAGCGCCCAGGGTTGGAGCAATCAGCCCCAGCATTTT.

This sequence joins TRBV27 and TRBJ2-1; 10 bases are a match to TRBD1. The CDR3 consists of 13 residues. V shed 8 bases and J 4 bases; nucleotides not matched to a gene: 2. The germline gives CDR1 MNHEY, CDR2 SMNVEV (reference sequence). In DNA, the CDR3 is TGTGCCAGCCGGGACAGGGGATACAATGAGCAGTTCTTC. Its translation is CASRDRGYNEQFF.